This T cell receptor beta chain was sequenced in a study of T cells in Graves' hyperthyroidism and ophthalmopathy (dated by TCRdb to the late 2010s). Turning to the overall study: Peripheral blood samples were taken at the time of initial diagnosis, prior to any treatment. To identify TCR V-J signatures that set the groups apart, the researchers used a discovery cohort of 90 to 100 patients, made up of about 44 with Graves' ophthalmopathy and around 58 with stable Graves' hyperthyroidism. An independent validation cohort of about 20 hyperthyroidism patients and about 16 patients who later progressed to ophthalmopathy tested prospective prediction of ophthalmopathy. The 85 to 100 discovery patients were randomly split 7:3 into training and test sets. In addition, the study compared T-cell repertoires in thyroid tissue and in blood from 6 or 7 Graves' hyperthyroidism patients. After sampling, hyperthyroidism patients received methimazole starting at 30 mg daily, and ophthalmopathy patients received high-dose intravenous methylprednisolone. The paper reports TCR Vbeta CDR3 sequencing of 135 peripheral blood samples: under 45 ophthalmopathy, about 75 hyperthyroidism and 17 progressor patients.

Based on the germline V gene (reference sequence), the CDR1 and CDR2 sequences are GTSNPN and SVGIG. Cut back by 0 bases and 5 bases, the V and J ends lie 14 bases apart. The CDR3 starts with the cysteine, ends with the phenylalanine, and has 15 residues. Of the read, only the CDR3 DNA is kept; its 45 bases are in frame from base 1. Stable Graves' hyperthyroidism was defined as no progression to ophthalmopathy during 18 months of follow-up. Hyperthyroidism patients were aged 18 to 65 years and newly diagnosed, with disease duration of less than 2 months. Patients with uncontrolled infections, other autoimmune diseases, pregnancy or lactation were excluded. Diagnoses were established on the basis of clinical symptoms, serum thyroxine and TRAb, thyroid ultrasound, and orbital computed tomography. PBMCs were isolated from roughly 10 ml of fresh peripheral blood by Ficoll-Paque density gradient centrifugation. Total RNA was extracted using Trizol reagent, and RNA quality was assessed on an Agilent 2100 Bioanalyzer.

Amplification of TCR beta CDR3 regions was carried out from RNA transcripts. A first-round RT-PCR of the TCR CDR3 used the HTBI primer set with the Qiagen OneStep RT-PCR kit. The libraries were constructed in a second round of multiplex PCR and then size-selected and purified. Paired-end sequencing of the libraries was performed with 100 bp reads on an Illumina HiSeq2000. Per the original workflow: SOAPnuke was used to process the raw data, with reads discarded if the reads contained adapters or uncalled bases, had a mean Phred below 15, or lacked an exact constant-primer or identifier match. High-quality paired reads were merged with COPE v1.2.5, and unique nucleotide sequences were defined as clonotypes. MiTCR v1.1 was used to align the clonotypes against IMGT TRBV, TRBD and TRBJ reference segments. Only V-J combinations with frequency above 0.0001, covering about 99% of repertoires, were analysed. The TCS score was defined as the ratio of F50 (clonal expansion) to E x V (chaos), calculated using BLOSUM62-based TCRdist between CDR3 peptides within each V-J. Welch's t-statistics and random forest reduced 514 V-J features to 13, which were used in a naive Bayes classifier (R e1071). The public reads were reprocessed in TCRdb via fastp at Q25 and MiXCR, keeping in-frame beta chains. Under each unique CDR3 protein, matching rows form one entry showing the most common genes and DNA. V and J calls and clone size were set by TCRdb, not the authors. The sample has about 420,000 distinct CDR3 sequences on record, approximately 14% of them singletons. In total, the top ten clones hold around 7% of the sample.

Overall results and qualifications from the work: In validation, progression to ophthalmopathy was predicted by the model with roughly 71% sensitivity and 72.22% specificity, a median of about 6 months before onset. Sample size was not statistically predetermined, and blinding of investigators to group allocation was not performed. Most expanded thyroid clonotypes (frequency above 0.001) were also detected in blood, suggesting blood repertoires may reflect thyroid immune responses. Ophthalmopathy was separated from stable hyperthyroidism by a 13 V-J signature model, with 85% to 90% sensitivity and about 81% specificity obtained in cross-validation and 80%/75% obtained in testing.

Ten or more counts support this clonotype. It has no known antigen specificity. Base qualities are not recorded, but no much larger clone differs from it by a single base. Here the chain combines TRBV30 and TRBJ2-1, with the D segment possibly TRBD1 or TRBD2, each aligning over 5 bases. The sequenced material came from blood. The sequence was collected from a woman between 18 and 29 years old with Graves' hyperthyroidism. The DNA reads as follows: TGTGCCTGGAGTGTGGGGGAGTCCATCAACAATGAGCAGTTCTTC. Protein translation: CAWSVGESINNEQFF.